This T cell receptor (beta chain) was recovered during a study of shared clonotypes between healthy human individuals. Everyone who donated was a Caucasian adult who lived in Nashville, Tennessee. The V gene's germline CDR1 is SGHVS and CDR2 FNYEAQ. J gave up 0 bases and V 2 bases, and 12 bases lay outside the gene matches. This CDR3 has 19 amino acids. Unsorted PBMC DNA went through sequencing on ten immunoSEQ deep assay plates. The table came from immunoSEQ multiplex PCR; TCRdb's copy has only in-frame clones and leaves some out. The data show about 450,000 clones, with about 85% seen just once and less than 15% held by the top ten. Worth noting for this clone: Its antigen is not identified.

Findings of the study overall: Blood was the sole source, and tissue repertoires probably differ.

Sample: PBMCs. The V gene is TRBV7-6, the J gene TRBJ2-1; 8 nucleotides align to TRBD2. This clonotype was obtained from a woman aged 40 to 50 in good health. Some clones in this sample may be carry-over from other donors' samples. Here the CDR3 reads CASSLNVPSTSGSYNEQFF. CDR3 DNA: TGTGCCAGCAGCTTAAATGTCCCAAGTACTAGCGGCTCCTACAATGAGCAGTTCTTC.